Presented here are 2 T cell receptor beta chains from one specimen sequenced in a study of blood T cell repertoires in COVID-19. TCRdb's copy holds only in-frame clones and misses some; the assay was immunoSEQ multiplex PCR. In the table there are 250,000 to 300,000 clones, around 90% of which are singletons. Sequenced: PBMCs or T cells enriched from blood (not recorded which). The receptor set was obtained from a woman aged 40 to 50 who had recovered from COVID-19.

The chain links TRBV7-2 to TRBJ2-1; D is perhaps TRBD1 (6 bases). This CDR3 has 13 residues. The germline V gene encodes CDR1 SGHTA and CDR2 FQGNSA. The V gene lost 2 bases and the J gene lost 10 bases, with 12 bases spanning the gap. For the CDR3, the DNA is TGTGCCAGCAGCTTACTCGGACAGTCGGAGCAGTTCTTC. Amino acid sequence: CASSLLGQSEQFF.

This chain joins TRBV7-6 and TRBJ2-7; 10 nucleotides agree with TRBD2. V was clipped by 5 bases and J by 0 bases; unmatched bases: 10. In germline, CDR1 is SGHVS, CDR2 FNYEAQ. The CDR3 is 17 amino acids. CDR3 DNA: TGTGCCAGCAGCCGCCTTAGCGGGGGGCCCTCCTCCTACGAGCAGTACTTC. This encodes CASSRLSGGPSSYEQYF.